The rows below give T cell receptor beta chains drawn from one sample of a study of prognosis after radiotherapy for stage I lung cancer. TCRdb re-analysed the multiplex PCR reads in MiXCR, keeping a single row per CDR3 protein. The sample contains fewer than 20,000 distinct CDR3 sequences, less than 45% of which appear only once. The specimen was PBMCs, collected before or after stereotactic body radiation therapy (not recorded which). The receptors stem from a donor older than 45 with non-small cell lung cancer. Both conserved end residues are part of each CDR3.

V gene: TRBV18; J gene: TRBJ2-1; CDR3 protein: CASSPRSSGSYNEQFF
V gene: TRBV20-1; J gene: TRBJ2-1; CDR3 protein: CSARERSASSYNEQFF
V gene: TRBV2; J gene: TRBJ2-7; CDR3 protein: CASSRPGGAAHSGEQYF
V gene: TRBV20-1; J gene: TRBJ1-2; CDR3 protein: CSARTGIYGYTF
V gene: TRBV5-4; J gene: TRBJ2-2; CDR3 protein: CASSPEGGSPTGELFF
V gene: TRBV5-6; J gene: TRBJ1-2; CDR3 protein: CASSLFPLGQGFSYGYTF
V gene: TRBV19; J gene: TRBJ2-5; CDR3 protein: CASSTGGGLRETQYF
V gene: TRBV12-3/TRBV12-4; J gene: TRBJ1-1; CDR3 protein: CASSLPARGDTEAFF
V gene: TRBV5-1; J gene: TRBJ2-1; CDR3 protein: CASSLMGGGAGGNEQFF
V gene: TRBV25-1; J gene: TRBJ2-1; CDR3 protein: CASSELTSGREYEQFF
V gene: TRBV30; J gene: TRBJ1-1; CDR3 protein: CAWSVWGLNTEAFF
V gene: TRBV30; J gene: TRBJ1-1; CDR3 protein: CAWSVGGTNTEAFF
V gene: TRBV10-3; J gene: TRBJ1-2; CDR3 protein: CAISVLYGYTF
V gene: TRBV19; J gene: TRBJ1-2; CDR3 protein: CASSLTLHTTVPYYYGYTF
V gene: TRBV28; J gene: TRBJ2-2; CDR3 protein: CASSLIDGYGELFF
V gene: TRBV3-1; J gene: TRBJ1-3; CDR3 protein: CASSQGAGGNTIYF
V gene: TRBV5-4; J gene: TRBJ1-4; CDR3 protein: CASSTQGAKKLFF
V gene: TRBV7-3; J gene: TRBJ2-2; CDR3 protein: CASNDLGNTGELFF
V gene: TRBV29-1; J gene: TRBJ1-1; CDR3 protein: CSASDTEAFF
V gene: TRBV28; J gene: TRBJ2-3; CDR3 protein: CASSPNRVNTDTQYF
V gene: TRBV7-2; J gene: TRBJ2-7; CDR3 protein: CASSPGTPEQYF
V gene: TRBV7-9; J gene: TRBJ2-1; CDR3 protein: CASSLGAGFDEQLF
V gene: TRBV30; J gene: TRBJ2-5; CDR3 protein: CAWSVDLGETQYF
V gene: TRBV3-1; J gene: TRBJ2-7; CDR3 protein: CASTFSSGGEGAYEQYF
V gene: TRBV11-1; J gene: TRBJ2-7; CDR3 protein: CASRKTGTYEQYF
V gene: TRBV10-3; J gene: TRBJ2-4; CDR3 protein: CAMETSGTPENIQYF
V gene: TRBV6-2/TRBV6-3; J gene: TRBJ2-2; CDR3 protein: CASSHGAWYYTANTGELFF
V gene: TRBV6-1; J gene: TRBJ1-5; CDR3 protein: CASSASDGNQPQHF
V gene: TRBV20-1; J gene: TRBJ1-1; CDR3 protein: CSALDWMNRAVTEAFF
V gene: TRBV3-1; J gene: TRBJ2-3; CDR3 protein: CASSRTTPDTQYF
V gene: TRBV19; J gene: TRBJ2-2; CDR3 protein: CASSRLASAGELFF
V gene: TRBV5-1; J gene: TRBJ1-3; CDR3 protein: CASILSGSSGNTIYF
V gene: TRBV2; J gene: TRBJ2-7; CDR3 protein: CASNQALAYEQYF
V gene: TRBV12-3/TRBV12-4; J gene: TRBJ1-3; CDR3 protein: CASTQDRMRGNTIYF
V gene: TRBV29-1; J gene: TRBJ2-1; CDR3 protein: CSVVGLVTVDEQFF
V gene: TRBV12-3/TRBV12-4; J gene: TRBJ1-5; CDR3 protein: CASSFPLRPQHF
V gene: TRBV24-1; J gene: TRBJ2-7; CDR3 protein: CATSDPRQGASEQYF
V gene: TRBV20-1; J gene: TRBJ1-1; CDR3 protein: CSARDTTALAFF
V gene: TRBV12-3/TRBV12-4; J gene: TRBJ2-7; CDR3 protein: CAIILAGGLYEQYF
V gene: TRBV5-1; J gene: TRBJ2-7; CDR3 protein: CASSLASLSGRAGEQYF
V gene: TRBV11-3; J gene: TRBJ2-7; CDR3 protein: CASSFAATVSYEQYF
V gene: TRBV6-1; J gene: TRBJ2-7; CDR3 protein: CASVPSSGPSDEQYF
V gene: TRBV30; J gene: TRBJ1-6; CDR3 protein: CAWNGQGFGNSPLHF
V gene: TRBV27; J gene: TRBJ2-1; CDR3 protein: CASSLLRVSSYNEQFF
V gene: TRBV7-9; J gene: TRBJ2-7; CDR3 protein: CAGSLARVAGSEQYF
V gene: TRBV6-1; J gene: TRBJ2-7; CDR3 protein: CASSQRTSGPYEQYF
V gene: TRBV30; J gene: TRBJ1-2; CDR3 protein: CAWSPATGYTF
V gene: TRBV6-1; J gene: TRBJ2-2; CDR3 protein: CASSHCAGYYTANTWELFF